This T cell receptor beta chain was captured in a study of blood T cell repertoires in COVID-19. At the level of the study: Whether acute or convalescent, the COVID-19 samples came from the United States, Italy and Spain. PBMCs, B-cell-depleted T cells, or T cells provided the cDNA or gDNA that made up the material.

The CDR3 loop spans 15 amino acids. Germline CDR1 and CDR2: MRHNA and SNTAGT. Trimming removed 0 bases at V and 2 bases at J, with 11 bases between. Per the original methods: Counts of nucleated cells, estimated from reference gene primer amplification, were obtained. Repertoires were generated with immunoSEQ multiplex PCR, while TCRdb's copy carries only in-frame clones and drops some. That table is the source of V, J and clone size, and D and trimming were worked out from the DNA. The repertoire includes about 36,000 clones, about 81% of them detected once, and under 45% sits in the top ten. Sequenced input: peripheral blood. The rearrangement joins TRBV6-4 to TRBJ2-7, with D possibly being TRBD2 (6 bases). The source of this sequence is a human donor in a cohort sampled during active or convalescent COVID-19. The donor label of this sample is uncertain. The chain's CDR3 is CASSDSKASAYEQYF. In nucleotides, the CDR3 is TGTGCCAGCAGTGACTCGAAAGCTAGCGCCTACGAGCAGTACTTC.